Each of the 2 T cell receptor beta chains below was sequenced from the same sample in a study of tumor-infiltrating lymphocytes in localized non-small cell lung cancer. Sequenced by immunoSEQ multiplex PCR; TCRdb stores in-frame clones only, minus some. This sample has 9,500 to 14,000 clones, with over 80% found just once. Material: lung tumor tissue. The receptors were sampled from a human donor with non-small cell lung cancer.

The chain joins TRBV28 to TRBJ1-1; D is unclear. CDR1 is MDHEN, CDR2 SYDVKM, per germline. V lost 3 bases and J 4 bases, leaving 9 bases between the germline ends. CDR3 length equals 13 residues. Here the CDR3 DNA reads TGTGCCAGCAGTTTTCTAGGACGCACTGAAGCTTTCTTT. This sequence encodes CASSFLGRTEAFF.

The chain joins TRBV5-1 to TRBJ2-2; 14 bases map to TRBD2. Trimming cost V 7 bases and J 7 bases; bases outside gene matches: 6. Germline loops: CDR1 SGHRS, CDR2 YFSETQ. The CDR3 is 15 amino acids. In DNA form, the CDR3 reads TGCGCCAGCGCCCCTGGACTAGCGGGAGGCGGGGAGCTGTTTTTT. Translating it yields CASAPGLAGGGELFF. Supplemented by reference TRBV5-1 and TRBJ2-2, the full variable domain reads KAGVTQTPRYLIKTRGQQVTLSCSPISGHRSVSWYQQTPGQGLQFLFEYFSETQRNKGNFPGRFSGRQFSNSRSEMNVSTLELGDSALYLCASAPGLAGGGELFFGEGSRLTVL.